This T cell receptor (beta chain) appears in the sequencing data of a study of blood T cell repertoires in COVID-19. Study context: The samples span acute and convalescent COVID-19 from the United States, Italy and Spain. The analysed material was cDNA or gDNA that came from T cells, B-cell-depleted T cells, or PBMCs.

As originally analysed: Estimation of nucleated cell counts relied on the amplification of reference gene primers. The data were produced by immunoSEQ multiplex PCR, yet TCRdb's version contains in-frame clones alone and is incomplete. The DNA was the basis for D and trimming; V, J and clone size are from that table. The table has approximately 65,000 clones, roughly nine tenths seen once. Between the trimmed V and J ends, which lost 7 bases and 8 bases, there was a span of 20 bases. CDR1 MNHEY and CDR2 SVGAGI come from the germline V gene. This CDR3 contains 14 residues. The sequencing sample was made of peripheral blood. The receptor was derived from a woman aged 45-65 years with active COVID-19. The chain combines TRBV6-5 with TRBJ1-2; no definite D call. In nucleotides, the CDR3 is TGTGCCAGCACCCCGAGAACGGTTACCGAAGGCTACACCTTC. The encoded protein is CASTPRTVTEGYTF.